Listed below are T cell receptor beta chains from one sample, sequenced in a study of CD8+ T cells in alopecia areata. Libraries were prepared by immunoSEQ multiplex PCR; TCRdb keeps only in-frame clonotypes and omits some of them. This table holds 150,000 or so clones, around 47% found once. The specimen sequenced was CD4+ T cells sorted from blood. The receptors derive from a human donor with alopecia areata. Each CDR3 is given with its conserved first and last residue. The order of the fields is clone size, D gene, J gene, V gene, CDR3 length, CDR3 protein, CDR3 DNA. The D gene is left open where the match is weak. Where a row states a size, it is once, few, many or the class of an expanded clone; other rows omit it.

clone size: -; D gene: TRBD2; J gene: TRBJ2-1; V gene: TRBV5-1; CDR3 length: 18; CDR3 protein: CASSSGLAGQSSYNEQFF; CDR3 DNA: TGCGCCAGCAGCTCGGGACTAGCGGGCCAAAGCTCCTACAATGAGCAGTTCTTC
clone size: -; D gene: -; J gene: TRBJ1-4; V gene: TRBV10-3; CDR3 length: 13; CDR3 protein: CAIRGESQGKLFF; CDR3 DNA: TGTGCCATCCGTGGGGAATCACAGGGAAAACTGTTTTTT
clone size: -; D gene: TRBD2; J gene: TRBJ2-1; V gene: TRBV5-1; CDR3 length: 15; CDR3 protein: CASSPSGTLYNEQFF; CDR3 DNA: TGCGCCAGCAGCCCCAGCGGGACCCTTTACAATGAGCAGTTCTTC
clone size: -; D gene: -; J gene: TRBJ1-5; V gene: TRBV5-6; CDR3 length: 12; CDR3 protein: CASSSQGKPQHF; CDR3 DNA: TGTGCCAGCAGCTCTCAGGGTAAGCCCCAGCATTTT
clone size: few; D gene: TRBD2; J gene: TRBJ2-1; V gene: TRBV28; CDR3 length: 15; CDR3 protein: CATIPFSGSYNEQFF; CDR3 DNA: TGTGCCACTATCCCGTTTAGCGGGTCCTACAATGAGCAGTTCTTC
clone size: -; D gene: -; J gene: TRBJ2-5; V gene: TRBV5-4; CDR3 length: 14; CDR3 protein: CASSSTGVKETQYF; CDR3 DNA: TGTGCCAGCAGCTCGACGGGAGTGAAAGAGACCCAGTACTTC
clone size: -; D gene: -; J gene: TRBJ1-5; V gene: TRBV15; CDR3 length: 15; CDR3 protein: CATSRDLAGNQPQHF; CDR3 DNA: TGTGCCACCAGCAGAGATCTCGCTGGCAATCAGCCCCAGCATTTT
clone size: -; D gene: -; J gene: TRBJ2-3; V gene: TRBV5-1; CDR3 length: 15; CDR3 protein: CASSLSLSSTDTQYF; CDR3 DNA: TGCGCCAGCAGCTTGTCGCTCTCTAGCACAGATACGCAGTATTTT
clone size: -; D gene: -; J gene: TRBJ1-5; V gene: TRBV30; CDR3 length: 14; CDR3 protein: CAWSGQFSNQPQHF; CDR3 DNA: TGTGCCTGGAGTGGGCAGTTTAGCAATCAGCCCCAGCATTTT
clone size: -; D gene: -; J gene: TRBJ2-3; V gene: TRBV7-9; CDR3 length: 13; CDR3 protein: CASSLMSTDTQYF; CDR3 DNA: TGTGCCAGCAGCTTAATGAGCACAGATACGCAGTATTTT
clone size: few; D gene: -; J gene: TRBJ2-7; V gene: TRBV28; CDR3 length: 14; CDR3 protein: CASSLAQPSYEQYF; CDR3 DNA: TGTGCCAGCAGTTTGGCACAGCCCTCCTACGAGCAGTACTTC
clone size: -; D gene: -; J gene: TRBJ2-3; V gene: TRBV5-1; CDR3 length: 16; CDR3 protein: CASSPFRGTSTDTQYF; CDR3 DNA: TGCGCCAGCAGTCCCTTTCGTGGGACTAGCACAGATACGCAGTATTTT
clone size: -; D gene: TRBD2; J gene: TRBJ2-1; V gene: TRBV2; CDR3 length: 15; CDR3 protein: CASSLLAGDGNEQFF; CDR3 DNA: TGTGCCAGCAGCCTACTAGCGGGAGATGGCAATGAGCAGTTCTTC